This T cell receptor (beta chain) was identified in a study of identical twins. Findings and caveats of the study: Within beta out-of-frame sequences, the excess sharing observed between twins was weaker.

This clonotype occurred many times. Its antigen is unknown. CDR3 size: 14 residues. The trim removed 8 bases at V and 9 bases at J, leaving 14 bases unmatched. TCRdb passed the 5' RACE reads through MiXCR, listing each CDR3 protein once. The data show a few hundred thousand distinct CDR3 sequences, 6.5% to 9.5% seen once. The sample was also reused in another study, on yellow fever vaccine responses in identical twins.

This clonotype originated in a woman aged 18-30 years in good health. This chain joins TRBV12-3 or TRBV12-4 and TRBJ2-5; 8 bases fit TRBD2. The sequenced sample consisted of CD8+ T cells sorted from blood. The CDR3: CASGASGSEKAQYF. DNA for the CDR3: TGTGCCAGCGGGGCTAGCGGGTCAGAGAAGGCCCAGTACTTC.